This entry lists 9 T cell receptor beta chains sequenced from one sample in a study of CD8+ T cells in alopecia areata. RNA was extracted and reverse transcribed into cDNA as the sequencing template. Sequencing used immunoSEQ multiplex PCR; TCRdb keeps in-frame clones, though not all of them. The sample has over 120,000 clones, about 60% seen once; the top ten hold roughly 6.7%. The sequencing used CD4+ T cells sorted from blood, collected at week 0. The receptor set was obtained from a human donor with alopecia areata.

The V and J genes are TRBV29-1 and TRBJ1-2; D not certain. V dropped 5 bases and J dropped 4 bases, with 8 bases sitting between them. CDR3 size: 11 residues. Germline lookup yields CDR1 SQVTM and CDR2 ANQGSEA. CDR3 region: CSVRSLYGYTF. CDR3 DNA sequence: TGCAGCGTTCGCAGTCTCTATGGCTACACCTTC.

This clone has just a few counts. The chain recombines TRBV7-2 with TRBJ1-2; D gene uncertain. Looked up from germline, CDR1 is SGHTA and CDR2 is FQGNSA. CDR3 length equals 13 residues. V was cut by 3 bases and J by 7 bases, with 12 bases left in between. CDR3 nucleotides: TGTGCCAGCAGCTTTCGCGGCCTCGGTGGCTACACCTTC. As protein: CASSFRGLGGYTF.

The chain combines TRBV10-3 with TRBJ2-2, with D perhaps TRBD1 or TRBD2 (5 bases each). This CDR3 spans 16 amino acids. The V gene's germline CDR1 is ENHRY and CDR2 SYGVKD. V was pared by 3 bases and J by 2 bases, with 13 bases between. The CDR3 loop reads CAISDMTGRNTGELFF. For the CDR3, the DNA is TGTGCCATCAGTGACATGACGGGGCGAAACACCGGGGAGCTGTTTTTT.

V usage is TRBV9 and J usage is TRBJ1-2; 8 bases map to TRBD1. Looked up from germline, CDR1 is SGDLS and CDR2 is YYNGEE. V trimming: 3 bases; J trimming: 4 bases; junction bases outside the gene matches: 8. The CDR3 covers 15 residues. CDR3 sequence (DNA): TGTGCCAGCAGCGCCAACACAGGGGGGCCCTATGGCTACACCTTC. Its protein product is CASSANTGGPYGYTF.

This chain connects TRBV30 to TRBJ2-5; perhaps TRBD2 as D (5 bases). Germline V CDR1 and CDR2: GTSNPN, SVGIG (reference sequence). The CDR3 has 13 amino acids. V lost 0 bases and J 9 bases, leaving 14 bases between the germline ends. DNA of the CDR3: TGTGCCTGGAGTGTGGGTTTACCAGCGGCCCAGTACTTC. This encodes CAWSVGLPAAQYF.

V and J are TRBV19 and TRBJ1-2; 8 bases match TRBD1. The germline V gene encodes CDR1 LNHDA and CDR2 SQIVND (reference sequence). Trimming took 8 bases from V and 5 from J; bases not matched to a gene: 19. The CDR3 has 17 residues. The DNA of the CDR3 is TGTGCCAGTTCGAGTGGAGGGAGACAGGGGAAGAGATATGGCTACACCTTC. Its translation is CASSSGGRQGKRYGYTF.

In its sample, this clone was seen a few times. V and J are TRBV29-1 and TRBJ2-3; TRBD2 is a possible D gene (5 bases). Germline values: CDR1 SQVTM, CDR2 ANQGSEA. The CDR3 is 11 amino acids. With 4 bases removed from V and 6 bases from J, the gap between germline ends came to 8 bases. The CDR3, as DNA: TGCAGCGTTGTCCAGCGGGATACGCAGTATTTT. Translated: CSVVQRDTQYF.

The J gene is TRBJ1-3, the V gene TRBV30; D is ambiguous. This CDR3 is 13 amino acids long. V gave up 1 base and J gave up 3 bases, with 7 bases separating them. Germline V gene sequence: CDR1 GTSNPN, CDR2 SVGIG (reference sequence). DNA for the CDR3: TGTGCCTGGAGTGCGGGGAATGGAAACACCATATATTTT. Its translation: CAWSAGNGNTIYF.

The genes are TRBV5-1 and TRBJ2-3; 9 bases are a match to TRBD1. Germline CDR1 reads SGHRS; CDR2 reads YFSETQ. V gave up 6 bases and J gave up 3 bases; unmatched junction bases: 8. The CDR3 totals 15 residues. This CDR3 is CASTSGTGSTDTQYF. CDR3 sequence (DNA): TGCGCCAGCACCTCAGGGACAGGGTCAACAGATACGCAGTATTTT.